One and the same sample provided the 7 T cell receptor beta chains below, sequenced in a study of blood T cell repertoires in COVID-19. Method: immunoSEQ multiplex PCR; TCRdb's copy keeps in-frame clones and lacks some. Of about 76,000 clones detected, 90% appear once; the ten largest clones hold 1.5%. The sequenced material came from peripheral blood. The receptors were sampled from a man in his forties or fifties with acute or convalescent COVID-19.

This chain links TRBV6-5 with TRBJ2-7; maybe TRBD1 (6 bases). V lost 0 bases and J lost 7, with 10 bases in between. There are 13 residues in the CDR3. CDR1 is MNHEY, CDR2 SVGAGI, per germline. The CDR3 spells CASSYSGAGEQYV. The CDR3 region has the DNA TGTGCCAGCAGTTACTCGGGGGCAGGGGAGCAGTACGTC.

The chain carries TRBV7-9 and TRBJ1-1, with TRBD1 matching over 8 bases. The CDR3 length is 14 residues. V lost 4 bases to trimming and J lost 5 bases; unmatched junction nucleotides: 6. Germline loops: CDR1 SEHNR, CDR2 FQNEAQ (reference sequence). The CDR3 reads CASSSRTGQTEAFF. The CDR3 DNA follows: TGTGCCAGCAGCTCCCGGACAGGGCAAACTGAAGCTTTCTTT.

The rearrangement links TRBV2 to TRBJ2-7, with 8 bases aligning to TRBD2. V dropped 2 bases and J dropped 2; count of bases not matched to a gene: 5. The CDR3 has 15 residues. Per the germline V gene, CDR1 is SNHLY and CDR2 is FYNNEI. CDR3 bases: TGTGCCAGCAGTGAATCTAGCGGGTTTACCTACGAGCAGTACTTC. It codes for CASSESSGFTYEQYF.

This clone was seen only once. V is TRBV7-9 and J is TRBJ1-5; 7 nucleotides match TRBD1. With 5 bases clipped from V and 3 bases from J, the junction kept 7 bases outside the gene matches. The V gene's germline CDR1 is SEHNR and CDR2 FQNEAQ (reference sequence). The CDR3 has 15 amino acids. CDR3 amino acids: CASSPQGGINQPQHF. CDR3 DNA: TGTGCCAGCAGCCCCCAGGGGGGAATCAATCAGCCCCAGCATTTT.

The CDR3 DNA reads as TGTGCCAGCAGCTCTAAAGCCCCCAACGATGGCTACACCTTC. Its translation is CASSSKAPNDGYTF. The V and J genes are TRBV7-9 and TRBJ1-2; D is undetermined. Germline V gene data show CDR1 as SEHNR and CDR2 as FQNEAQ (reference sequence). This CDR3 comprises 14 residues. Trimming left V 4 bases short and J 6 bases short, with 15 bases between.

The chain employs TRBV5-6 and TRBJ2-3, with 11 bases lining up with TRBD2. The CDR3 spans 19 residues. V shed 1 base, J shed 0 bases, and the junction held 10 bases outside the gene matches. Germline values: CDR1 SGHDT, CDR2 YYEEEE. Written as DNA, the CDR3 is TGTGCCAGCAGCTTGCCTAGCGGGGGGACGCGAGGGAGCACAGATACGCAGTATTTT. Amino acids: CASSLPSGGTRGSTDTQYF.

The chain employs TRBV9 and TRBJ2-1; 8 bases fit TRBD2. The CDR3 extends over 15 amino acids. In germline, CDR1 is SGDLS, CDR2 YYNGEE. V lost 2 bases and J lost 5; bases outside the gene matches: 6. The CDR3, as DNA: TGTGCCAGCAGCGTCCGGGGAGCGGGAGACAATGAGCAGTTCTTC. Protein product: CASSVRGAGDNEQFF.